This T cell receptor (beta chain) originates from a study of blood T cell repertoires in COVID-19 (dated by TCRdb to the early 2020s). Background for the entire study: The collaborator samples originated in the United States, Italy and Spain and spanned the acute and convalescent phases of COVID-19. The material from the prospective study consisted of cDNA or gDNA derived from T cells, B-cell-depleted T cells, or PBMCs. Subjects who had been exposed to COVID-19, were actively infected with it, or had recovered from it provided the deeply sampled blood TCRbeta repertoires that made up the dataset. The repertoires were made available in a free public database intended to serve as a resource for research on the immune response to SARS-CoV-2. Samples were obtained from the ongoing ImmuneRACE study (first 160 participants) and from 1,200 or so subjects provided by 6 global collaborators. A de-identified subject ID, COVID-19 status, age in years and sex were almost always included in the sample metadata. Where available, HLA class I and class II types were obtained from metadata supplied by the sample provider rather than from assay-based typing. Beyond this particular receptor, the publication reports: The quantity of clinical and demographic metadata differed by source and by participant and was supplied without curation.

In the prospective study, participants were about 18 to 100 years old, resided in 20 to 30 geographic areas of the United States, and were enrolled through a virtual design. In the prospective study, cohorts were assigned on the basis of participant-reported clinical history obtained from a screening survey and a study questionnaire. In the prospective study, mobile phlebotomists collected whole blood, serum and a nasopharyngeal or oropharyngeal swab from each participant. Over an approximately two-month period, participants in the prospective study had the option of providing additional blood draws and questionnaires. Prospective study blood samples were shipped either frozen or at room temperature before DNA extraction. CDR1 and CDR2, looked up from the germline V gene, are SGHTA and FQGTGA. The CDR3 sequence holds 15 residues, the cysteine and phenylalanine included. Here the CDR3 DNA is all that survives: 45 bases in frame from base 1. For this chain, trimming is 4 bases at the V end and 0 bases at the J end, and the number of junction bases without a gene match is 2.

TCRbeta CDR3 regions were amplified from genomic DNA by means of the immunoSEQ Assay, a bias-controlled multiplex PCR. Processing in the source paper ran as follows. Within the assay, amplification of reference gene primers was used to estimate how many nucleated cells each sample contained. To quantify the absolute abundance of each unique TCRbeta CDR3 rearrangement, sequence reads were collapsed and filtered. Productive Simpson clonality was computed per sample as the square root of Simpson's diversity index over productive rearrangements. TCRdb re-hosts the immuneACCESS table, in-frame sequences only. Its copies lack some clones; in the studies checked, an unresolved V gene accounts for under half of them, and the cause for the rest is not known. V and J calls and clone size are copied from that table; D and trimming were computed from the DNA. The sample records about 140,000 clones, approximately 84% of which are singletons. The ten largest clones take up roughly 3.5% of the sample.

Details on this clone: The clone's antigen remains unknown. The record has no base qualities; no much larger clone is one base away.

The sequenced sample consisted of PBMCs or T cells enriched from blood (not recorded which). The chain employs TRBV7-3 and TRBJ2-3; 9 bases in the junction line up with TRBD2. This TCR was recovered from a woman aged 45-65 years with acute COVID-19. DNA sequence: TGTGCCAGCAGCTCTAGCGGGGTTAGCACAGATACGCAGTATTTT. This gives the protein CASSSSGVSTDTQYF.